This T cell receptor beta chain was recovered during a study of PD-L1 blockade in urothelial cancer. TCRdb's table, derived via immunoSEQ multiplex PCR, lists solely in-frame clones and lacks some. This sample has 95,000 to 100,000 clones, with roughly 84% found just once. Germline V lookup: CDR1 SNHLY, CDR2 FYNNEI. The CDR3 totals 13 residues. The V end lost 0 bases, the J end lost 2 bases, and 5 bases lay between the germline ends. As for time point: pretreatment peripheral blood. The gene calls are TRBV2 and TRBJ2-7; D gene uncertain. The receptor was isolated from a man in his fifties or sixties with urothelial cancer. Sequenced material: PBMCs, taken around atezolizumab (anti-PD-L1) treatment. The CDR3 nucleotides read TGTGCCAGCAGTGAAGCCGGTACCTACGAGCAGTACTTC. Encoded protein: CASSEAGTYEQYF.